The 24 T cell receptor beta chains given below trace back to one sample, sequenced in a study of shared clonotypes between healthy human individuals (dated by TCRdb to 2019 to 2021). The library was made by the immunoSEQ multiplex PCR assay. Imported from immuneACCESS, the table was reduced by TCRdb to in-frame sequences with V and J called. These copies leave out some clones; in studies compared against another copy, an unresolved V gene accounts for under half, and the cause of the remainder is not known. The sample records millions of clones, 85% to 95% of which are singletons. 0.39% of the sample belongs to the ten largest clones. Sequences were obtained from naive CD4+ T cells from PBMCs. The intended sense of this specimen's cell subset or site label: CD45RA+ positively selected. The receptor set was obtained from a man between 18 and 29 years old in good health. Some clones in this sample may be carry-over from other donors' samples.

This clone was observed a single time. V is TRBV5-5 and J is TRBJ1-4; D is undetermined. The CDR3 has 15 amino acids. Trimming pared 1 base from V and 5 bases from J, leaving 12 bases between. Germline CDR1 and CDR2: SGHKS and YYEKEE (reference sequence). The CDR3 here is CASSLTGMENEKLFF. For the CDR3, the DNA is TGTGCCAGCAGCTTGACGGGGATGGAGAATGAAAAACTGTTTTTT. Full variable domain (missing parts from reference TRBV5-5 and TRBJ1-4): DAGVTQSPTHLIKTRGQQVTLRCSPISGHKSVSWYQQVLGQGPQFIFQYYEKEERGRGNFPDRFSARQFPNYSSELNVNALLLGDSALYLCASSLTGMENEKLFFGSGTQLSVL.

With respect to this clone: Other DNA sequences in this sample translate to the same CDR3. V is TRBV28 and J is TRBJ1-5; a possible D gene is TRBD1 (5 bases). Per the germline V gene, CDR1 is MDHEN and CDR2 is SYDVKM. V lost 3 bases to trimming and J lost 7 bases, with 7 bases between them. The CDR3 extends over 12 amino acids. The CDR3 nucleotides are TGTGCCAGCAGTTTTGGGGCGCAGCCCCAGCATTTT. Amino acids: CASSFGAQPQHF. Using reference TRBV28 and TRBJ1-5 for the parts outside the CDR3, the full variable domain is DVKVTQSSRYLVKRTGEKVFLECVQDMDHENMFWYRQDPGLGLRLIYFSYDVKMKEKGDIPEGYSVSREKKERFSLILESASTNQTSMYLCASSFGAQPQHFGDGTRLSIL.

The chain has TRBV5-4 and TRBJ1-2; D might be TRBD1 (5 bases). The germline CDR1 and CDR2 sequences are SGHNT and YYREEE (reference sequence). V was shortened by 0 bases and J by 0 bases, with 12 bases between the two germline ends. The CDR3 is 16 amino acids. CDR3 nucleotide sequence: TGTGCCAGCAGCTTGGGGCAGGGTGACCCTAACTATGGCTACACCTTC. Its translation is CASSLGQGDPNYGYTF.

The J gene is TRBJ1-5, the V gene TRBV6-1; unclear D gene. V shed 4 bases and J shed 2 bases, with 15 bases lying between them. This CDR3 has 16 amino acids. Germline-derived CDR1 and CDR2 are MNHNS and SASEGT. For the CDR3, the DNA is TGTGCCAGCAGTGGGAGCGGAAATTTCGGCAATCAGCCCCAGCATTTT. This translates into CASSGSGNFGNQPQHF.

This clone was observed a single time. CDR3 nucleotides: TGTGCCAGCAGCTCCCACAACTCGGGGGCCAACGTCCTGACTTTC. It is translated as CASSSHNSGANVLTF. This chain links TRBV11-2 with TRBJ2-6; D is unclear. Germline CDR1 is SGHAT and CDR2 is FQNNGV. Deletions cut 4 bases from V and 4 bases from J, with 11 bases between. This CDR3 contains 15 residues.

The chain is built from TRBV18 and TRBJ1-5; D not resolved. Germline CDR1 KGHSH, CDR2 LQKENI. This CDR3 contains 15 residues. Trimming pared 1 base from V and 5 bases from J, leaving 12 bases between. Written as DNA, the CDR3 is TGTGCCAGCTCACCACACCCCGGAGGAGATCAGCCCCAGCATTTT. As protein: CASSPHPGGDQPQHF.

The chain employs TRBV7-9 and TRBJ2-1; D gene ambiguous. From germline, CDR1 is SEHNR and CDR2 FQNEAQ (reference sequence). The CDR3 extends over 19 amino acids. V was pared by 1 base and J by 0 bases, with 19 bases between. The CDR3 region has the DNA TGTGCCAGCAGCTTAGTCGCACTGTCCCAGTTCAACTCCTACAATGAGCAGTTCTTC. This encodes CASSLVALSQFNSYNEQFF.

The gene calls are TRBV7-9 and TRBJ1-1, with D maybe TRBD1 (5 bases). Between the trimmed V and J ends, which lost 5 bases and 0 bases, there was a span of 13 bases. Germline loops: CDR1 SEHNR, CDR2 FQNEAQ (reference sequence). The length of the CDR3 is 15 residues. For the CDR3, the DNA is TGTGCCAGCAGCGCAATCGGGACGGTGAACACTGAAGCTTTCTTT. Translating gives CASSAIGTVNTEAFF.

This sequence joins TRBV6-5 and TRBJ2-7; 8 nucleotides agree with TRBD1. The CDR3 has 15 residues. In germline, CDR1 is MNHEY, CDR2 SVGAGI. V lost 5 bases and J lost 6; bases outside the gene matches: 12. CDR3 protein: CASSGRAGGLSEQYF. The CDR3 DNA follows: TGTGCCAGCAGTGGCCGGGCAGGGGGCCTCTCCGAGCAGTACTTC.

The V and J genes are TRBV5-6 and TRBJ2-5, with TRBD2 matching 8 bases. Germline V gives CDR1 SGHDT, CDR2 YYEEEE. The CDR3 covers 16 residues. With V trimmed by 4 bases and J by 1 base, 9 bases remained unmatched. The CDR3 sequence: CASSRGGRARQETQYF. Here the CDR3 DNA reads TGTGCCAGCAGCCGGGGGGGGCGGGCACGCCAAGAGACCCAGTACTTC.

The CDR3 DNA sequence: TGTGCCAGCAGCTTGAACCCAGGCAGGACGAACACCGGGGAGCTGTTTTTT. It translates to CASSLNPGRTNTGELFF. The gene calls are TRBV5-4 and TRBJ2-2; D ambiguous. The CDR3 length is 17 residues. Trimming pared 1 base from V and 0 bases from J, leaving 13 bases between. Germline V CDR1 and CDR2: SGHNT, YYREEE (reference sequence).

A word on this clone: Other nucleotide sequences from this sample produce the same CDR3. V and J are TRBV9 and TRBJ2-3; tentative D call: TRBD2 (5 bases). The length of the CDR3 is 14 residues. The V gene lost 0 bases and the J gene lost 5 bases, with 10 bases spanning the gap. CDR1 SGDLS and CDR2 YYNGEE come from the germline V gene. CDR3 sequence (DNA): TGTGCCAGCAGCGTAGTAGGGAGCGGAGATACGCAGTATTTT. Protein sequence: CASSVVGSGDTQYF.

Note on this clone: Other DNA sequences in this sample translate to the same CDR3. The chain uses TRBV7-2 and TRBJ1-1, with no clear D. Germline lookup yields CDR1 SGHTA and CDR2 FQGNSA. Trimming shortened V by 1 base and J by 1 base, and 7 bases separated the two germline ends. The CDR3 spans 14 residues. The CDR3, as DNA: TGTGCCAGCAGCTTAGGACGAACGAACACTGAAGCTTTCTTT. Translation: CASSLGRTNTEAFF.

The CDR3 DNA reads as TGTGCCAGCAGCCCACCTACAGGGGTCCCGGCAGTTAGCACAGATACGCAGTATTTT. Its translation: CASSPPTGVPAVSTDTQYF. The genes are TRBV7-8 and TRBJ2-3; TRBD1 matches at 7 bases. Germline trimming cut 5 bases from V and 0 bases from J; bases unmatched to any gene: 17. Germline V gene data show CDR1 as SGHVS and CDR2 as FQNEAQ. There are 19 residues in the CDR3.

The V and J genes are TRBV2 and TRBJ1-1; tentative D call: TRBD1 (5 bases). The CDR3 covers 15 residues. The germline V gene has CDR1 SNHLY and CDR2 FYNNEI. V shed 4 bases and J shed 1 base, with 13 bases lying between them. The CDR3 DNA follows: TGTGCCAGCAGTGGGCTTCCGGACAAGAACACTGAAGCTTTCTTT. Protein product: CASSGLPDKNTEAFF.

V is TRBV19 and J is TRBJ2-2, with D unclear. CDR1 LNHDA and CDR2 SQIVND come from the germline V gene (reference sequence). V was trimmed by 0 bases and J by 0 bases, leaving 5 bases between them. The CDR3 is 15 amino acids. The CDR3, as DNA: TGTGCCAGTAGTATAGATGAGGCGAACACCGGGGAGCTGTTTTTT. It yields the protein CASSIDEANTGELFF.

On this clone: This same CDR3 is encoded by further DNA sequences in the sample. The chain carries TRBV19 and TRBJ2-5; D possibly corresponds to TRBD2 (6 bases). This CDR3 region has 13 residues. The germline V gene encodes CDR1 LNHDA and CDR2 SQIVND (reference sequence). V was clipped by 0 bases and J by 5 bases, with 7 bases between them. For the CDR3, the DNA is TGTGCCAGTAGTATAGATGGGGGGGAGACCCAGTACTTC. Translated, it gives CASSIDGGETQYF.

V usage is TRBV7-2 and J usage is TRBJ2-5; D possibly corresponds to TRBD2 (6 bases). Germline CDR1 is SGHTA and CDR2 is FQGNSA. V lost 4 bases and J 5 bases, leaving 11 bases between the germline ends. The CDR3 consists of 13 residues. The CDR3 protein is CASSSDGGETQYF. The CDR3 nucleotides are TGTGCCAGCAGCTCAGATGGGGGGGAGACCCAGTACTTC.

This sequence joins TRBV28 and TRBJ1-3, with D possibly matching TRBD1 (6 bases). CDR1 and CDR2 from the germline V gene are MDHEN and SYDVKM. This CDR3 region has 16 residues. Trimming shortened V by 2 bases and J by 3 bases, and 14 bases separated the two germline ends. DNA for the CDR3: TGTGCCAGCAGTTTAAATGGGGGGGCTAGTGGAAACACCATATATTTT. Its protein product is CASSLNGGASGNTIYF.

The V gene is TRBV6-5, the J gene TRBJ2-7; 10 nucleotides agree with TRBD2. Germline V gives CDR1 MNHEY, CDR2 SVGAGI. The CDR3 runs 15 residues. After removal of 7 bases from V and 2 bases from J, the junction contained 8 bases not matched to a gene. CDR3 DNA sequence: TGTGCCAGCAACCCAGTAGCGGGAGGTACCTACGAGCAGTACTTC. This sequence encodes CASNPVAGGTYEQYF.

This rearrangement joins TRBV14 to TRBJ2-7; TRBD1 matches 7 bases. Trimming at V came to 4 bases and at J to 0 bases, leaving 3 bases not matched to a gene. This CDR3 region has 14 residues. Germline CDR1 and CDR2: SGHDN and FVKESK. Here the CDR3 reads CASSRTGSSYEQYF. The CDR3 DNA reads TGTGCCAGCAGCCGGACAGGAAGCTCCTACGAGCAGTACTTC.

The rearrangement joins TRBV15 to TRBJ1-1, with 8 bases lining up with TRBD1. Germline CDR1 and CDR2: LNHNV and YYDKDF (reference sequence). After removal of 5 bases from V and 3 bases from J, the junction contained 14 bases not matched to a gene. The CDR3 runs to 17 residues. The CDR3 region has the DNA TGTGCCACCAGCCGTAGACAGGGGACCATAGGGGACACTGAAGCTTTCTTT. This translates into CATSRRQGTIGDTEAFF.

V and J are TRBV21-1 and TRBJ2-7. TRBV21-1 is a documented pseudogene. This CDR3 is 16 amino acids long. The CDR3 DNA is TGTGCCAGCAGCAAAGGGGGTTGGGGGACCCGCAGAGAGCAGTACTTC. Translated: CASSKGGWGTRREQYF.

This chain joins TRBV7-2 and TRBJ1-2; D not certain. Germline V gene data show CDR1 as SGHTA and CDR2 as FQGNSA. The CDR3 has 14 amino acids. Trimming left V 4 bases short and J 1 base short, with 10 bases between. The CDR3 DNA sequence: TGTGCCAGCAGCTCCAGGTTTTTTAACTATGGCTACACCTTC. Translated: CASSSRFFNYGYTF.